What follows are 8 T cell receptor beta chains derived from one specimen sequenced in a study of tumor T cells in aggressive B-cell lymphoma. Assay used: immunoSEQ multiplex PCR; TCRdb lists only in-frame clones, some missing. The table has approximately 7,300 clones, around four fifths seen once. Material for sequencing was tumor tissue. Receptors were obtained from an adult with diffuse large B cell lymphoma.

The V call is TRBV7-3, the J call TRBJ2-1; 14 nucleotides match TRBD2. Looked up from germline, CDR1 is SGHTA and CDR2 is FQGTGA. The CDR3 extends over 19 amino acids. V dropped 4 bases and J dropped 5; count of bases not matched to a gene: 13. In nucleotides, the CDR3 is TGTGCCAGCAGCTACGACCCCCGCGGGACTAGCGGGAGCCACAATGAGCAGTTCTTC. It codes for CASSYDPRGTSGSHNEQFF.

The chain uses TRBV27 and TRBJ2-7, with 8 bases identical to TRBD2. The germline CDR1 and CDR2 sequences are MNHEY and SMNVEV (reference sequence). Trimming cost V 9 bases and J 3 bases; bases outside gene matches: 7. CDR3 length equals 13 residues. The CDR3 is CASGAGGLYEQYF. The CDR3 nucleotides are TGTGCCAGTGGGGCGGGAGGTCTCTACGAGCAGTACTTC.

This sequence joins TRBV27 and TRBJ2-1; 9 bases match TRBD1. J lost 5 bases, V lost 5 bases, and 1 base had no gene match. The CDR3 is 13 residues long. The germline V gene has CDR1 MNHEY and CDR2 SMNVEV (reference sequence). CDR3 sequence reads: CASSNRGHNEQFF. For the CDR3, the DNA is TGTGCCAGCAGTAACAGGGGGCACAATGAGCAGTTCTTC.

The chain uses TRBV2 and TRBJ2-1; 10 nucleotides align to TRBD2. This CDR3 is 19 amino acids long. Trimming cost V 0 bases and J 10 bases; bases outside gene matches: 18. CDR1 is SNHLY, CDR2 FYNNEI, per germline. Here the CDR3 DNA reads TGTGCCAGCAGTGAAGCCCCGGGACAAAAAGCGGGAGGGCCTCGGGAGCAGTTCTTC. This encodes CASSEAPGQKAGGPREQFF. Using reference TRBV2 and TRBJ2-1 for the parts outside the CDR3, the full variable domain is EPEVTQTPSHQVTQMGQEVILRCVPISNHLYFYWYRQILGQKVEFLVSFYNNEISEKSEIFDDQFSVERPDGSNFTLKIRSTKLEDSAMYFCASSEAPGQKAGGPREQFFGPGTRLTVL.

The chain links TRBV19 to TRBJ2-7, with 9 bases lining up with TRBD1. The germline gives CDR1 LNHDA, CDR2 SQIVND (reference sequence). The CDR3 contains 14 residues. The V gene end was trimmed by 3 bases and the J gene end by 1 base; junction bases not matched to a gene: 1. The CDR3 nucleotides read TGTGCCAGTAGTATGACAGGGGGATCCTACGAGCAGTACTTC. It codes for CASSMTGGSYEQYF.

The rearrangement joins TRBV9 to TRBJ2-5; tentative D call: TRBD2 (6 bases). Germline lookup yields CDR1 SGDLS and CDR2 YYNGEE. CDR3 size: 14 residues. V was clipped by 6 bases and J by 2 bases, with 14 bases between them. The CDR3 DNA sequence: TGTGCCAGCACTCCTGGAGGGACTCAAGAGACCCAGTACTTC. Amino acid sequence: CASTPGGTQETQYF.

The genes are TRBV18 and TRBJ1-1; the D gene is possibly TRBD1 (6 bases). V shed 3 bases and J shed 4 bases, with 15 bases lying between them. CDR1 is KGHSH, CDR2 LQKENI, per germline. The CDR3 extends over 15 amino acids. CDR3 in amino acids: CASSPEDSGGTEAFF. Here the CDR3 DNA reads TGTGCCAGCTCACCCGAGGACAGTGGAGGCACTGAAGCTTTCTTT. The full variable domain, with the rest looked up from reference TRBV18 and TRBJ1-1, is NAGVMQNPRHLVRRRGQEARLRCSPMKGHSHVYWYRQLPEEGLKFMVYLQKENIIDESGMPKERFSAEFPKEGPSILRIQQVVRGDSAAYFCASSPEDSGGTEAFFGQGTRLTVV.

The rearrangement joins TRBV7-3 to TRBJ2-2; 10 bases map to TRBD2. Germline V gene data show CDR1 as SGHTA and CDR2 as FQGTGA. Trimming cost V 5 bases and J 0 bases; bases outside gene matches: 3. The length of the CDR3 is 16 residues. CDR3 loop: CASSLGTSANTGELFF. CDR3 coding DNA: TGTGCCAGCAGCCTTGGGACTAGCGCGAACACCGGGGAGCTGTTTTTT.